One sample yielded the 14 T cell receptor beta chains listed below, sequenced in a study of early T cells in non-severe SARS-CoV-2 infection (dated by TCRdb to about 2021). The method was 5' RACE. For sequencing, a NextSeq 500 was employed. TCRdb applied fastp at Q25 and MiXCR to the public reads, then kept only in-frame beta chains. Each CDR3 protein gets just one entry, which takes the most common genes and DNA from the rows behind it. For this sample the table gives 55,000 or so distinct CDR3 sequences, of which roughly 6.8% were detected only once. The ten biggest clones cover approximately 4.1% of the sample. Sequenced material: whole blood. The receptors come from an adult who was a healthcare worker with PCR-confirmed SARS-CoV-2 infection or an uninfected control (not recorded which).

This clonotype was found many times. V and J are TRBV4-2 and TRBJ2-1; the match to TRBD1 covers 10 bases. The CDR3 consists of 19 residues. Germline-derived CDR1 and CDR2 are LGHNA and YNFKEQ. Unmatched junction bases numbered 15, after V lost 0 bases and J lost 7 bases. The CDR3, as DNA: TGTGCCAGCAGCCAAGATATTATTGGGACAGGGGTGTATGCGAATGAGCAGTTCTTC. Its protein product is CASSQDIIGTGVYANEQFF.

This clonotype was detected ten times or more. The J gene is TRBJ2-2, the V gene TRBV25-1; TRBD1 aligns across 9 bases. The trim removed 6 bases at V and 1 base at J, leaving 6 bases unmatched. CDR3 length: 16 residues. Germline V gene data show CDR1 as MGHDK and CDR2 as SYGVNS. This chain's CDR3 is CASSGTGLVNTGELFF. For the CDR3, the DNA is TGTGCCAGCAGCGGGACAGGGCTCGTGAACACCGGGGAGCTGTTTTTT. Together with reference TRBV25-1 and TRBJ2-2, the CDR3 gives the full variable domain: EADIYQTPRYLVIGTGKKITLECSQTMGHDKMYWYQQDPGMELHLIHYSYGVNSTEKGDLSSESTVSRIRTEHFPLTLESARPSHTSQYLCASSGTGLVNTGELFFGEGSRLTVL.

This clonotype came up many times. The chain links TRBV29-1 to TRBJ2-7; D perhaps matches TRBD2 (6 bases). CDR1 and CDR2 (germline): SQVTM, ANQGSEA. The length of the CDR3 is 14 residues. V lost 3 bases, J lost 0 bases, and 12 bases lay in between. The CDR3 DNA sequence: TGCAGCGTTGACGGGGGAACTAGCTCCTACGAGCAGTACTTC. Encoded protein: CSVDGGTSSYEQYF.

This clonotype was counted only a few times. The chain recombines TRBV7-2 with TRBJ1-1; 8 nucleotides match TRBD1. With 6 bases clipped from V and 3 bases from J, the junction kept 9 bases outside the gene matches. Germline CDR1 is SGHTA and CDR2 is FQGNSA. The CDR3 consists of 15 residues. The CDR3 loop reads CASSQEQGEYTEAFF. The CDR3 coding sequence is TGTGCCAGCAGTCAGGAACAGGGGGAGTACACTGAAGCTTTCTTT.

The chain employs TRBV6-5 and TRBJ1-6; TRBD1 aligns across 8 bases. J was trimmed by 8 bases and V by 4 bases; bases with no gene match: 4. Germline CDR1 is MNHEY and CDR2 is SVGAGI. CDR3 size: 14 residues. CDR3 coding DNA: TGTGCCAGCAGTTCCCACAGGGGGGATTCACCCCTCCACTTT. Residues: CASSSHRGDSPLHF.

This clonotype was observed at least ten times. The rearrangement joins TRBV13 to TRBJ2-7; D perhaps matches TRBD1 (6 bases). The CDR3 consists of 14 residues. CDR1 and CDR2 from the germline V gene are PRHDT and FYEKMQ (reference sequence). Trimming took 3 bases from V and 5 from J, leaving 14 bases between them. The chain's CDR3 is CASSFRTVQDEQYF. The CDR3 nucleotides read TGTGCCAGCAGCTTCCGGACAGTGCAGGACGAGCAGTACTTC.

This clonotype was seen repeatedly, ten times or more. The chain combines TRBV6-2 or TRBV6-3 with TRBJ2-1, with 9 positions matching TRBD1. The germline CDR1 and CDR2 sequences are MNHEY and SVGEGT. Trimming at V came to 6 bases and at J to 4 bases, leaving 10 bases not matched to a gene. This CDR3 region has 16 residues. The CDR3 here is CASRELRDRAYNEQFF. CDR3 bases: TGTGCCAGCAGGGAACTCCGGGACAGGGCTTACAATGAGCAGTTCTTC.

This clonotype was counted at least ten times. V is TRBV13 and J is TRBJ2-1; 8 positions match TRBD1. J lost 4 bases, V lost 3 bases, and 11 bases had no gene match. The CDR3 runs 17 residues. Germline V lookup: CDR1 PRHDT, CDR2 FYEKMQ (reference sequence). The CDR3 reads CASSFLGIQGAYNEQFF. The CDR3 region has the DNA TGTGCCAGCAGCTTTCTCGGAATCCAGGGGGCTTACAATGAGCAGTTCTTC.

Only a few counts were recorded for this clonotype. The gene calls are TRBV21-1 and TRBJ2-7; TRBD1 reflects the table's D call only, with no check against the DNA. TRBV21-1 is described as a pseudogene. This CDR3 is 18 amino acids long. The CDR3 reads CASSIRLPLSRGSYEQYF. CDR3 coding DNA: TGTGCCAGCAGCATCAGGCTACCTCTTTCCCGAGGATCCTACGAGCAGTACTTC.

Note on this clonotype: A much larger clone differs from this one at a single base, so this may be a read error. The CDR3 sequence is CSARPGRSEYEQYF. Here the CDR3 DNA reads TGCAGCGCTAGACCGGGACGCTCAGAGTACGAGCAGTACTTC. The rearrangement joins TRBV29-1 to TRBJ2-7; D is tentatively TRBD1 or TRBD2 (5 bases each). This CDR3 is 14 amino acids long. Germline V gene sequence: CDR1 SQVTM, CDR2 ANQGSEA. V was shortened by 7 bases and J by 4 bases, with 20 bases between the two germline ends.

The chain carries TRBV6-2 or TRBV6-3 and TRBJ2-6; D is perhaps TRBD1 (5 bases). CDR3 size: 15 residues. Germline lookup yields CDR1 MNHEY and CDR2 SVGEGT. Trimming pared 4 bases from V and 2 bases from J, leaving 9 bases between. The CDR3 reads CASSSPGTGANVLTF. The CDR3 DNA sequence: TGTGCCAGCAGTTCCCCAGGGACTGGGGCCAACGTCCTGACTTTC.

This clonotype was picked up a small number of times. The V call is TRBV7-9, the J call TRBJ2-7, with D hard to call. Per germline, CDR1 SEHNR and CDR2 FQNEAQ (reference sequence). This CDR3 is 13 amino acids long. V gave up 5 bases and J gave up 2 bases, with 10 bases separating them. The CDR3 nucleotides read TGTGCCAGCAGCCCACTGTCGACCTACGAGCAGTACTTC. Encoded protein: CASSPLSTYEQYF.

The V call is TRBV9, the J call TRBJ1-3, with 8 bases that match TRBD1. Germline-derived CDR1 and CDR2 are SGDLS and YYNGEE. This CDR3 contains 17 residues. V lost 0 bases to trimming and J lost 0 bases; unmatched junction nucleotides: 5. CDR3 coding DNA: TGTGCCAGCAGCGTAGAAAAGGACAGGGTCTCTGGAAACACCATATATTTT. This codes for CASSVEKDRVSGNTIYF.

This clonotype was recorded many times. The rearrangement joins TRBV18 to TRBJ2-7; D unclear. The CDR3 is 14 residues long. Germline assignment: CDR1 KGHSH and CDR2 LQKENI. The V end lost 3 bases, the J end lost 2 bases, and 11 bases lay between the germline ends. The CDR3, as DNA: TGTGCCAGCTCACCTCCGGAACGGGCCTACGAGCAGTACTTC. It yields the protein CASSPPERAYEQYF.